This paragraph covers one T cell receptor (beta chain) sequence. The sample belongs to a study of blood T cell repertoires in COVID-19. Across the whole study: Sources were T cells, B-cell-depleted T cells, or PBMCs; the material itself was cDNA or gDNA.

V was clipped by 1 base and J by 2 bases, with 9 bases between them. Germline V gene lookup returns CDR1 MGHRA and CDR2 YSYEKL. The CDR3 sequence is 14 residues long. Sequencing used immunoSEQ multiplex PCR; TCRdb keeps in-frame clones, though not all of them. This sample has roughly 210,000 clones; roughly nine tenths occur once, and the top ten carry about 1.7%. The receptor's source is a man aged 65-85 years with acute or convalescent COVID-19. Sequenced material: peripheral blood. This chain connects TRBV4-1 to TRBJ2-7; D unclear. CDR3 in DNA: TGCGCCAGCAGCCAAGGAGAGATAACCTACGAGCAGTACTTC. This gives the protein CASSQGEITYEQYF.